Each of the 23 T cell receptor beta chains below was sequenced from the same sample in a study of cytomegalovirus exposure and HLA in healthy donors. PCR amplification relied on 60 Vbeta primers (plus 13 Jbeta primers). Assay used: immunoSEQ multiplex PCR; TCRdb lists only in-frame clones, some missing. The sample lists about 120,000 clones, about 78% occurring once. Sequencing used PBMCs. The receptor source for this set is a woman younger than 45 in good health and CMV-seropositive.

To note about this clone: This sample also contains other DNA sequences that code for the same CDR3. The chain couples TRBV6-5 to TRBJ1-5; TRBD1 aligns across 8 bases. V trimming: 6 bases; J trimming: 7 bases; junction bases outside the gene matches: 8. CDR3 length: 14 amino acids. Germline assignment: CDR1 MNHEY and CDR2 SVGAGI. The CDR3 here is CASSRQGLRQPQHF. CDR3 in DNA: TGTGCCAGCAGCCGACAGGGGCTAAGGCAGCCCCAGCATTTT.

This clone was seen only a few times. The chain employs TRBV19 and TRBJ1-3, with no clear D. This CDR3 has 17 residues. V lost 6 bases to trimming and J lost 1 base, with 19 bases between them. Germline-derived CDR1 and CDR2 are LNHDA and SQIVND (reference sequence). In DNA, the CDR3 is TGTGCCAGTAGAACCTCGGGCGGGGTAAGATCTGGAAACACCATATATTTT. Its translation: CASRTSGGVRSGNTIYF.

The rearrangement uses TRBV19 and TRBJ2-5; D may be TRBD2 (7 bases). This CDR3 comprises 12 residues. The V gene's germline CDR1 is LNHDA and CDR2 SQIVND (reference sequence). The V gene lost 8 bases and the J gene lost 5 bases, with 12 bases spanning the gap. CDR3 protein: CASRGASETQYF. CDR3 nucleotides: TGTGCCAGTCGGGGGGCATCGGAGACCCAGTACTTC.

The CDR3 nucleotides read TGCGCCAGCAGTGATTTTCAGGACTCGTTAGGAACCTACGAGCAGTACTTC. Its translation is CASSDFQDSLGTYEQYF. This chain joins TRBV10-2 and TRBJ2-7, with TRBD2 as a possible D gene (5 bases). Trimming took 3 bases from V and 2 from J, leaving 20 bases between them. The V gene's germline CDR1 is WSHSY and CDR2 SAAADI. This CDR3 comprises 17 residues.

The chain carries TRBV5-6 and TRBJ2-1, with a weak D call TRBD1 (8 bases). The V gene lost 0 bases and the J gene lost 4 bases, with 14 bases spanning the gap. The CDR3 runs to 16 residues. The germline V gene has CDR1 SGHDT and CDR2 YYEEEE. The CDR3 coding sequence is TGTGCCAGCAGCTTGGCGGGGGGACAGGCATACAATGAGCAGTTCTTC. Its translation: CASSLAGGQAYNEQFF.

V gene TRBV28 combines with J gene TRBJ1-4; D is perhaps TRBD1 (5 bases). V was cut by 5 bases and J by 10 bases, with 23 bases left in between. The CDR3 has 16 amino acids. Germline CDR1 is MDHEN and CDR2 is SYDVKM. The CDR3 nucleotides read TGTGCCAGCAGTGACCCCGGGGGAGGGTTCGGTGGAAAACTGTTTTTT. Translated, it gives CASSDPGGGFGGKLFF.

This rearrangement joins TRBV7-6 to TRBJ2-5; 7 positions agree with TRBD1. The DNA matches TRBJ2-7 better at its end, which makes the J call doubtful. Germline V gene data show CDR1 as SGHVS and CDR2 as FNYEAQ. The CDR3 totals 15 residues. The CDR3 reads CASSAGPTGPYEQYF. As DNA, the CDR3 is TGTGCCAGCAGCGCAGGCCCGACAGGGCCGTACGAGCAGTACTTC.

The chain employs TRBV30 and TRBJ1-1; D unclear. The CDR3 spans 14 residues. V was trimmed by 3 bases and J by 5 bases, leaving 16 bases between them. The V gene's germline CDR1 is GTSNPN and CDR2 SVGIG (reference sequence). The CDR3 sequence: CAWRLLNSGTEAFF. Written as DNA, the CDR3 is TGTGCCTGGAGATTGCTTAATTCGGGGACTGAAGCTTTCTTT.

This chain connects TRBV7-9 to TRBJ1-1; D gene ambiguous. The CDR3 loop spans 12 amino acids. Trimming stripped 6 bases from V and 5 bases from J, with 10 bases between. Germline-derived CDR1 and CDR2 are SEHNR and FQNEAQ (reference sequence). The CDR3 region has the DNA TGTGCCAGCAGTTACGGAGGTACTGAAGCTTTCTTT. Its protein product is CASSYGGTEAFF.

The chain recombines TRBV5-8 with TRBJ1-1, with D perhaps matching TRBD1 (6 bases). In germline, CDR1 is SGHTS, CDR2 YDEGEE. V lost 0 bases to trimming and J lost 6 bases, with 18 bases between them. The CDR3 length is 16 residues. The CDR3 here is CASSLAFGQSLAEAFF. The CDR3 nucleotides read TGTGCCAGCAGCTTGGCTTTTGGACAGTCGCTGGCTGAAGCTTTCTTT.

The chain employs TRBV6-6 and TRBJ1-2, with D possibly matching TRBD1 (5 bases). Germline-derived CDR1 and CDR2 are MNHNY and SVGAGI (reference sequence). This CDR3 spans 14 amino acids. Trimming stripped 0 bases from V and 2 bases from J, with 7 bases between. The CDR3 DNA is TGTGCCAGCAGTTACTCGTCAGGGAACTATGGCTACACCTTC. This encodes CASSYSSGNYGYTF.

The chain combines TRBV6-5 with TRBJ1-5; 8 bases fit TRBD1. This CDR3 region has 15 residues. V was clipped by 6 bases and J by 2 bases; unmatched bases: 6. Looked up from germline, CDR1 is MNHEY and CDR2 is SVGAGI. The CDR3 here is CASSSGQGGNQPQHF. The DNA for the CDR3 is TGTGCCAGCAGCTCAGGACAGGGTGGCAATCAGCCCCAGCATTTT.

This clone was observed a few times. This CDR3 reads CASSQQSGQPQHF. The DNA of the CDR3 is TGTGCCAGCAGCCAACAATCAGGTCAGCCCCAGCATTTT. The chain is built from TRBV11-3 and TRBJ1-5; D is unresolved. V gave up 5 bases and J gave up 6 bases, with 11 bases separating them. This CDR3 region has 13 residues. Germline CDR1 and CDR2: SGHNT and YENEEA.

The gene calls are TRBV19 and TRBJ1-4, with 9 positions matching TRBD1. Looked up from germline, CDR1 is LNHDA and CDR2 is SQIVND (reference sequence). This CDR3 comprises 14 residues. J was trimmed by 11 bases and V by 6 bases; bases with no gene match: 10. The CDR3 nucleotides read TGTGCCAGTAGCAAGGGACAGGGAGGGACCAAACTGTTTTTT. Its protein is CASSKGQGGTKLFF.

This chain connects TRBV6-5 to TRBJ2-5; 7 bases map to TRBD2. Germline CDR1 MNHEY, CDR2 SVGAGI. With V trimmed by 8 bases and J by 6 bases, 9 bases remained unmatched. The CDR3 extends over 13 amino acids. CDR3 amino acids: CASSGGFEQTQYF. CDR3 nucleotide sequence: TGTGCCAGCTCCGGGGGGTTTGAGCAGACCCAGTACTTC.

J is TRBJ1-1 and V is TRBV6-5; D remains unclear. The ends were cut back, 6 bases at V and 8 bases at J, with 16 bases in the middle. Germline CDR1 reads MNHEY; CDR2 reads SVGAGI. This CDR3 has 13 amino acids. CDR3 bases: TGTGCCAGCAGCCGCCCGGGTGGGTCGGAAGCTTTCTTT. Its translation is CASSRPGGSEAFF.

The CDR3 region has the DNA TGCGCCAGCAGCTTGGGGGTACAGTCGGAGGCCCAGTACTTC. Its translation: CASSLGVQSEAQYF. J is TRBJ2-5 and V is TRBV5-1; tentatively, D is TRBD2 (5 bases). V lost 0 bases and J 9 bases, leaving 15 bases between the germline ends. The CDR3 totals 14 residues. Germline CDR1 SGHRS, CDR2 YFSETQ.

The chain carries TRBV5-1 and TRBJ2-2, with D maybe TRBD1 (6 bases). CDR1 and CDR2 from the germline V gene are SGHRS and YFSETQ. CDR3 length: 15 residues. V was clipped by 0 bases and J by 2 bases, with 8 bases between them. The chain's CDR3 is CASSLDRVNTGELFF. The CDR3 nucleotides read TGCGCCAGCAGCTTGGACAGGGTAAACACCGGGGAGCTGTTTTTT.

CDR3 amino acids: CASSTQVSGANVLTF. CDR3 DNA sequence: TGTGCCAGCAGCACACAGGTCTCTGGGGCCAACGTCCTGACTTTC. J is TRBJ2-6 and V is TRBV11-2; TRBD1 might be the D (5 bases). Deletions cut 5 bases from V and 0 bases from J, with 8 bases between. The V gene's germline CDR1 is SGHAT and CDR2 FQNNGV. This CDR3 region has 15 residues. Full variable domain (missing parts from reference TRBV11-2 and TRBJ2-6): EAGVAQSPRYKIIEKRQSVAFWCNPISGHATLYWYQQILGQGPKLLIQFQNNGVVDDSQLPKDRFSAERLKGVDSTLKIQPAKLEDSAVYLCASSTQVSGANVLTFGAGSRLTVL.

This clone is a singleton in its sample. The genes are TRBV5-1 and TRBJ1-4; the D gene is possibly TRBD1 (6 bases). Germline V gene data show CDR1 as SGHRS and CDR2 as YFSETQ. The CDR3 totals 14 residues. With 0 bases removed from V and 5 bases from J, the gap between germline ends came to 8 bases. The CDR3 reads CASSLGTANEKLFF. The CDR3 region has the DNA TGCGCCAGCAGCTTGGGGACAGCAAATGAAAAACTGTTTTTT.

The genes are TRBV5-1 and TRBJ1-1; TRBD1 is a possible D gene (5 bases). The CDR3 spans 14 residues. Germline V gene data show CDR1 as SGHRS and CDR2 as YFSETQ. V dropped 6 bases and J dropped 5 bases, with 17 bases sitting between them. CDR3 loop: CASIRDWGGTEAFF. The CDR3, as DNA: TGCGCCAGCATCCGAGATTGGGGGGGGACTGAAGCTTTCTTT.

The CDR3 loop is CASSDTGTLSYNEQFF. CDR3 sequence (DNA): TGTGCCAGCAGTGACACCGGGACATTATCCTACAATGAGCAGTTCTTC. The V call is TRBV25-1, the J call TRBJ2-1; TRBD1 is a possible D gene (6 bases). This CDR3 has 16 amino acids. The germline gives CDR1 MGHDK, CDR2 SYGVNS. Trimming pared 3 bases from V and 1 base from J, leaving 13 bases between.

This clone came up a few times. This chain links TRBV10-2 with TRBJ1-1; the match to TRBD1 covers 7 bases. After removal of 6 bases from V and 4 bases from J, the junction contained 8 bases not matched to a gene. The CDR3 is made up of 14 amino acids. Germline CDR1 WSHSY, CDR2 SAAADI. The CDR3, as DNA: TGCGCCAGCAGGGATCAGGGGGGTGGCACTGAAGCTTTCTTT. It yields the protein CASRDQGGGTEAFF.